This T cell receptor beta chain is from a study of long-term antiretroviral therapy in people with HIV. This CDR3 region has 13 residues. Germline V lookup: CDR1 SGHTA, CDR2 FQGTGA. V was pared by 1 base and J by 4 bases, with 4 bases between. Every donor had one or more pre-ART and two or more post-ART PBMC samples. The run of the v3.0 immunoSEQ assay was at survey level. The table came from immunoSEQ multiplex PCR; TCRdb's copy has only in-frame clones and leaves some out. The data show 25,000 to 30,000 clones, just over 85% seen once. This clone has a handful of counts. Its cognate antigen is unknown. Study outcomes and limitations: Pre-ART clonal expansions dominated every time point's repertoire.

The starting material was unsorted PBMCs, obtained 0.8 years after starting antiretroviral therapy. V gene TRBV7-3 combines with J gene TRBJ2-2; no definite D call. This receptor was identified in a woman aged 25 to 39 with HIV. The DNA of the CDR3 is TGTGCCAGCAGCTTAAAAGGCACCGGGGAGCTGTTTTTT. This translates into CASSLKGTGELFF.